The source of this TCR beta chain is a study of T cell responses to AZD1222 COVID-19 vaccine. This CDR3 has 13 amino acids. V shed 5 bases, J shed 7 bases, and the junction held 3 bases outside the gene matches. Germline V gene data show CDR1 as MNHEY and CDR2 as SMNVEV (reference sequence). General study results and limits: Vaccine-associated CD4 TCRs ranged over spike, dominating at 160-218 and 743-854.

As concerns this clone: As yet, its antigen is unknown.

Assay used: immunoSEQ multiplex PCR; TCRdb lists only in-frame clones, some missing. Of roughly 170,000 clones in the sample, 85% to 95% were seen once. The genes are TRBV27 and TRBJ2-1; the match to TRBD1 covers 9 bases. The sample in question was peripheral blood, obtained on day 0 of AZD1222 vaccination. This clonotype was sampled from an adult in good health. This CDR3 reads CASSRQGENEQFF. The CDR3 coding sequence is TGTGCCAGCAGTCGACAGGGGGAAAATGAGCAGTTCTTC.